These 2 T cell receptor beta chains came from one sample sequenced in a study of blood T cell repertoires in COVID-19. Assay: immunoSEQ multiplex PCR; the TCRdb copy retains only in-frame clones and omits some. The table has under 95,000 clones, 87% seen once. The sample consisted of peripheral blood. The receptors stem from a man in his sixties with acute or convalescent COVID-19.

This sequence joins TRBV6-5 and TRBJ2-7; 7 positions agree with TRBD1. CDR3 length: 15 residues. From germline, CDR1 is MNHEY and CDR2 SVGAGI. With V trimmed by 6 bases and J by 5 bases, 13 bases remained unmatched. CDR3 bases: TGTGCCAGCAGCCTCACCCCGACAGGGTCCCACGAGCAGTACTTC. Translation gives CASSLTPTGSHEQYF.

CDR3 DNA: TGTGCCTGGACTGTCAGGGCGAAGACTGAAGCTTTCTTT. This codes for CAWTVRAKTEAFF. The rearrangement links TRBV30 to TRBJ1-1, with D perhaps matching TRBD1 (5 bases). Trimming left V 4 bases short and J 5 bases short, with 14 bases between. The CDR3 covers 13 residues. Germline values: CDR1 GTSNPN, CDR2 SVGIG (reference sequence).